This entry features one T cell receptor beta chain sequence. The V and J ends lost 0 bases and 5 bases respectively, with 14 bases between them. This CDR3 comprises 16 residues. Germline V gene sequence: CDR1 KGHSH, CDR2 LQKENI. The sample originates from a study of blood T cells in healthy people across ages. Then a second PCR, running roughly 7 to 11 cycles, was carried out with a sample-barcoded 5' primer and a J-beta primer mix. MiXCR, applied by TCRdb to the 5' RACE reads, yields one record per CDR3 protein. This sample has approximately 900,000 distinct CDR3 sequences, with around 48% found just once.

This clonotype originated in a man younger than 45 in good health. Sequencing input: blood. The gene calls are TRBV18 and TRBJ2-4, with D unresolved. The CDR3: CASSPPLIPRENIQYF. The CDR3 DNA reads TGTGCCAGCTCACCACCGCTTATCCCTAGGGAAAACATTCAGTACTTC.